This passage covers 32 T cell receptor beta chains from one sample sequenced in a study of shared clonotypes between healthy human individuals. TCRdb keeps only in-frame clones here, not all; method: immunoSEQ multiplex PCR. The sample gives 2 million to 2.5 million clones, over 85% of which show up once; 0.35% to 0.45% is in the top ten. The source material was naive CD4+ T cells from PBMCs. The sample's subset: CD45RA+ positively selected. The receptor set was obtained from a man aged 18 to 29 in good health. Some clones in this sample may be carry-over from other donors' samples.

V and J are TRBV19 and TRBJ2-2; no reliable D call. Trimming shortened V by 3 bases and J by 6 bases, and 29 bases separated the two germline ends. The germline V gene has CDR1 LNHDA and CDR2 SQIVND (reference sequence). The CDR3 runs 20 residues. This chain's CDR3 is CASSILLINRGRHEAGELFF. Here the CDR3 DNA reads TGTGCCAGTAGTATCCTGCTTATAAACCGCGGCCGTCACGAGGCCGGGGAGCTGTTTTTT.

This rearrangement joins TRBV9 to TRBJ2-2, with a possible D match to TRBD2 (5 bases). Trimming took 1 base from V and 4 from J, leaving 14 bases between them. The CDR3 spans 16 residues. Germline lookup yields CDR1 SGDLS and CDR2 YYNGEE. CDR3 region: CASSVKFGEFTGELFF. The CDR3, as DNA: TGTGCCAGCAGCGTAAAGTTCGGGGAGTTCACCGGGGAGCTGTTTTTT. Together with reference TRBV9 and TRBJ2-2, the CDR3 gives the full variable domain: DSGVTQTPKHLITATGQRVTLRCSPRSGDLSVYWYQQSLDQGLQFLIQYYNGEERAKGNILERFSAQQFPDLHSELNLSSLELGDSALYFCASSVKFGEFTGELFFGEGSRLTVL.

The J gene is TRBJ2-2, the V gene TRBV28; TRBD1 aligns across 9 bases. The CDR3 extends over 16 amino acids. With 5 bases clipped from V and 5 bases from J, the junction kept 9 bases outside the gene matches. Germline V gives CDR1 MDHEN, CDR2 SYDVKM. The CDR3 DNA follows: TGTGCCAGCAGTCATGGGACAGGGCGGGGGACCGGGGAGCTGTTTTTT. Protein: CASSHGTGRGTGELFF. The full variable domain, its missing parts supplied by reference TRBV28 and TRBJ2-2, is DVKVTQSSRYLVKRTGEKVFLECVQDMDHENMFWYRQDPGLGLRLIYFSYDVKMKEKGDIPEGYSVSREKKERFSLILESASTNQTSMYLCASSHGTGRGTGELFFGEGSRLTVL.

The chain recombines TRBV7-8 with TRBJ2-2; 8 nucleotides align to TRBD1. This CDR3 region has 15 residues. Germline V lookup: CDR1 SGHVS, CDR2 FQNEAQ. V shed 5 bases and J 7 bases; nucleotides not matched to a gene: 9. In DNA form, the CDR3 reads TGTGCCAGCAGCGGAAGACAGGGGTTGGGCGGGGAGCTGTTTTTT. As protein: CASSGRQGLGGELFF.

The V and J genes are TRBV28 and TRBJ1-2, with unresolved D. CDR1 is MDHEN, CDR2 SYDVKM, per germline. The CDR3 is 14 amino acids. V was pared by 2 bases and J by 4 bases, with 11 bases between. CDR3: CASSLAPEIYGYTF. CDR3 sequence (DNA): TGTGCCAGCAGTTTAGCTCCAGAGATCTATGGCTACACCTTC.

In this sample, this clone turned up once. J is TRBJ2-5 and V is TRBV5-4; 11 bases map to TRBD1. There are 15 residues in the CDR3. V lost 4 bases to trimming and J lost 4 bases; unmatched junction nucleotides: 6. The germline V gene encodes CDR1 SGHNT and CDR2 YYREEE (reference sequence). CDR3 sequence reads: CASSGTGGAGETQYF. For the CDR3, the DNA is TGTGCCAGCAGCGGGACAGGGGGTGCTGGAGAGACCCAGTACTTC. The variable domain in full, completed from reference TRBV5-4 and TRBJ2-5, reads ETGVTQSPTHLIKTRGQQVTLRCSSQSGHNTVSWYQQALGQGPQFIFQYYREEENGRGNFPPRFSGLQFPNYSSELNVNALELDDSALYLCASSGTGGAGETQYFGPGTRLLVL.

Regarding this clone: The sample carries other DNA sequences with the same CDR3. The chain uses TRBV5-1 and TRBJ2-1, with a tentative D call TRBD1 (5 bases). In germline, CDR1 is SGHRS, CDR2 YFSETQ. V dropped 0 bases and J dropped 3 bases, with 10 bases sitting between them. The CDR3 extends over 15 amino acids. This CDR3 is CASSLVGADYNEQFF. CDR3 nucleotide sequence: TGCGCCAGCAGCTTGGTAGGGGCCGACTACAATGAGCAGTTCTTC.

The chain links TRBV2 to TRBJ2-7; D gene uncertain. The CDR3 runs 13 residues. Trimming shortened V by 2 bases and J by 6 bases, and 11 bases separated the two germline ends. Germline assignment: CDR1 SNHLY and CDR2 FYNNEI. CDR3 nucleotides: TGTGCCAGCAGTGAACCCCCGAAGGGCGAGCAGTACTTC. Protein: CASSEPPKGEQYF. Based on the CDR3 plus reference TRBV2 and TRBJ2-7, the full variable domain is EPEVTQTPSHQVTQMGQEVILRCVPISNHLYFYWYRQILGQKVEFLVSFYNNEISEKSEIFDDQFSVERPDGSNFTLKIRSTKLEDSAMYFCASSEPPKGEQYFGPGTRLTVT.

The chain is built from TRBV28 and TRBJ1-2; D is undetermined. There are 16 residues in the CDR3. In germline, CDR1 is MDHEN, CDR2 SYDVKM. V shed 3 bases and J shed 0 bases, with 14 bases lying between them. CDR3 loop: CASSFSRGIPNYGYTF. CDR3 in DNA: TGTGCCAGCAGTTTTTCCCGTGGGATTCCTAACTATGGCTACACCTTC.

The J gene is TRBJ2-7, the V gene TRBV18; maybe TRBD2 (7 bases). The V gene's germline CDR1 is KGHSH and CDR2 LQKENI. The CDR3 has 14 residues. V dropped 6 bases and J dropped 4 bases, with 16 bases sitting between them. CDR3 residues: CASSEGGGRYEQYF. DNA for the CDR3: TGTGCCAGCTCCGAGGGGGGGGGCAGGTACGAGCAGTACTTC.

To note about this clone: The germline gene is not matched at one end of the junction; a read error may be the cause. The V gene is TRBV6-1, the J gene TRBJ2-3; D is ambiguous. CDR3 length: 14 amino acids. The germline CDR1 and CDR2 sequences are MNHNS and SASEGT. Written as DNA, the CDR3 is TGTGCCAGCAGGGAAGGGTATAGCACAGATACGCAGTATTTT. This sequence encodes CASREGYSTDTQYF.

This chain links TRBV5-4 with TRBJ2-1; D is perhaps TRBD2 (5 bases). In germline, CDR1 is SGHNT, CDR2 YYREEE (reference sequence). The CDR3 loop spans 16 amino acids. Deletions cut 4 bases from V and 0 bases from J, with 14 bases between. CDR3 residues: CASSPGVRDSYNEQFF. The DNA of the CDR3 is TGTGCCAGCAGCCCCGGAGTACGGGACTCCTACAATGAGCAGTTCTTC.

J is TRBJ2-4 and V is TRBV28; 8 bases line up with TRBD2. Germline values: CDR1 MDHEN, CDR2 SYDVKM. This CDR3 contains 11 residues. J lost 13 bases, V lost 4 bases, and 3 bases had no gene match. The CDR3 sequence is CASSSRTSQYF. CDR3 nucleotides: TGTGCCAGCAGTTCGAGGACTAGCCAGTACTTC.

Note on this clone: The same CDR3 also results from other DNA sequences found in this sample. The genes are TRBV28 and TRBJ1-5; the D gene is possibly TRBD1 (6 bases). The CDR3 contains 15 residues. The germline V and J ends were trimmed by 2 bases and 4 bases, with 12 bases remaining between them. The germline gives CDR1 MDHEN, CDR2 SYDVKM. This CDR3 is CASSLRQGTNQPQHF. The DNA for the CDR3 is TGTGCCAGCAGTTTAAGGCAGGGGACAAATCAGCCCCAGCATTTT.

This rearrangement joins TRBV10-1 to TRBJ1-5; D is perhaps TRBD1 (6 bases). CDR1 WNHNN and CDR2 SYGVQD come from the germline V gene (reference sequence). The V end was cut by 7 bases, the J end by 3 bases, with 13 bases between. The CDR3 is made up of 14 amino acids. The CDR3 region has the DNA TGCGCCAGCAAGACAGGTTCCTACAATCAGCCCCAGCATTTT. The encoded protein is CASKTGSYNQPQHF.

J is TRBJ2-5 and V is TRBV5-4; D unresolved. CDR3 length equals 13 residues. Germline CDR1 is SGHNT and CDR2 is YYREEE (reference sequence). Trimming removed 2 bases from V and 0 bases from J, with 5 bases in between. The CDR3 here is CASSLGYQETQYF. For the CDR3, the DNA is TGTGCCAGCAGCTTAGGGTACCAAGAGACCCAGTACTTC.

CDR3 coding DNA: TGTGCCAGCACCCAGGACAGGAACATTCAGTACTTC. This gives the protein CASTQDRNIQYF. V usage is TRBV6-1 and J usage is TRBJ2-4; 7 positions match TRBD1. V dropped 7 bases and J dropped 7; count of bases not matched to a gene: 4. The CDR3 runs 12 residues. Germline CDR1 and CDR2: MNHNS and SASEGT.

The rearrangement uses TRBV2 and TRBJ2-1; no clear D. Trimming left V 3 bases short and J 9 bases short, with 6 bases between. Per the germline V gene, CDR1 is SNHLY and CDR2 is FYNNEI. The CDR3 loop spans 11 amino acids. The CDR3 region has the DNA TGTGCCAGCAGTGAGATACGTGAGCAGTTCTTC. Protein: CASSEIREQFF.

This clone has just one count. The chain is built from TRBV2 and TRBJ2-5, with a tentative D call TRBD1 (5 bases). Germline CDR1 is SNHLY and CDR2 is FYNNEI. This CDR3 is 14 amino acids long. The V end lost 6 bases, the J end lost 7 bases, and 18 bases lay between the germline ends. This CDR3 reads CASSGDSFNVTQYF. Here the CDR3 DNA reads TGTGCCAGCAGCGGAGACAGTTTCAACGTGACCCAGTACTTC. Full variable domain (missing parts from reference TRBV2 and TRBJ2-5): EPEVTQTPSHQVTQMGQEVILRCVPISNHLYFYWYRQILGQKVEFLVSFYNNEISEKSEIFDDQFSVERPDGSNFTLKIRSTKLEDSAMYFCASSGDSFNVTQYFGPGTRLLVL.

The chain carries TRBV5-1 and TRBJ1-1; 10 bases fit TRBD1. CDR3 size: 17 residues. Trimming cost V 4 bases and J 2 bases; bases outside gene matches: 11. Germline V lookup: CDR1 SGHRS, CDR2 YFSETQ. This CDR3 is CASSRNRQGAGNTEAFF. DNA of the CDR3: TGCGCCAGCAGCAGAAATCGACAGGGGGCGGGAAACACTGAAGCTTTCTTT.

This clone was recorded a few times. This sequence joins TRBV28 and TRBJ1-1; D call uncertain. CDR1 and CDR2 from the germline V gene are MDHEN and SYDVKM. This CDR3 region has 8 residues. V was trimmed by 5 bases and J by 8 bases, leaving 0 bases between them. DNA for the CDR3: TGTGCCAGCAGTGAAGCTTTCTTT. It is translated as CASSEAFF.

CDR3 loop: CASTGRTGTEAFF. The CDR3 bases are TGTGCCAGCACCGGCAGGACCGGCACTGAAGCTTTCTTT. The chain combines TRBV6-6 with TRBJ1-1; D remains ambiguous. The ends were cut back, 7 bases at V and 4 bases at J, with 13 bases in the middle. This CDR3 contains 13 residues. Germline V gene data show CDR1 as MNHNY and CDR2 as SVGAGI (reference sequence).

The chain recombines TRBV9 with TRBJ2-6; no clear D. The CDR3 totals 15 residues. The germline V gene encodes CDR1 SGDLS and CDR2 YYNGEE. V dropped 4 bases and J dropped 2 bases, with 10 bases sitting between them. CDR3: CASSPVGAGANVLTF. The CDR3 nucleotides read TGTGCCAGCAGCCCCGTCGGAGCTGGGGCCAACGTCCTGACTTTC.

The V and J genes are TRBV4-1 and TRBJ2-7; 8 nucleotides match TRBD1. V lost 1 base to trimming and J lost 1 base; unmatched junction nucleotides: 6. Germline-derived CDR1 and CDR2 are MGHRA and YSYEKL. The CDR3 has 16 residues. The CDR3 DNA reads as TGCGCCAGCAGCCAAGTTTGGACAGGGCTTTCCTACGAGCAGTACTTC. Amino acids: CASSQVWTGLSYEQYF.

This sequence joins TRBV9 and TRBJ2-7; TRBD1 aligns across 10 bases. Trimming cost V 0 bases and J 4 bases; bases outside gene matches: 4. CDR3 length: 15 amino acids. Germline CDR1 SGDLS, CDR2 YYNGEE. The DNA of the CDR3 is TGTGCCAGCAGCGTAGGAGGACAGGGGGATTACGAGCAGTACTTC. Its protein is CASSVGGQGDYEQYF. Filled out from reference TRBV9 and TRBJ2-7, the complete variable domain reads DSGVTQTPKHLITATGQRVTLRCSPRSGDLSVYWYQQSLDQGLQFLIQYYNGEERAKGNILERFSAQQFPDLHSELNLSSLELGDSALYFCASSVGGQGDYEQYFGPGTRLTVT.

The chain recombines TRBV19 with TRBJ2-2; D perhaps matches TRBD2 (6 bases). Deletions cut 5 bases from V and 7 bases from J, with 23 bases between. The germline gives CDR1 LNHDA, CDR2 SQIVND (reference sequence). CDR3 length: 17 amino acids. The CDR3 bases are TGTGCCAGTAGTCCCGCCCGGAGGGCCTGGTTTATCGGGGAGCTGTTTTTT. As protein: CASSPARRAWFIGELFF.

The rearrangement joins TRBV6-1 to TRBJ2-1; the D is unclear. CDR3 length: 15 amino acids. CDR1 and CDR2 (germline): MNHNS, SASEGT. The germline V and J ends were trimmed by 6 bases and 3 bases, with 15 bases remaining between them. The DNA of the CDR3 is TGTGCCAGCAGAAAGTTCCGCCAGGACTACAATGAGCAGTTCTTC. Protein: CASRKFRQDYNEQFF.

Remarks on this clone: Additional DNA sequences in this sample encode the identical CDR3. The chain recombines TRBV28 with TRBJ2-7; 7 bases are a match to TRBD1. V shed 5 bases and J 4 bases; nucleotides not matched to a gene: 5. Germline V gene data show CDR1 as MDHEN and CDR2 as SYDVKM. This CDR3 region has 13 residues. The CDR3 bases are TGTGCCAGCAGTCGGGACAGACCATACGAGCAGTACTTC. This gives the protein CASSRDRPYEQYF.

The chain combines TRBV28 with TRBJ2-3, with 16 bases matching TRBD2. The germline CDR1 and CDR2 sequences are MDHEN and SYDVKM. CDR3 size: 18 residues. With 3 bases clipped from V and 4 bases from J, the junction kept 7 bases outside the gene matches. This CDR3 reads CASSLEGLAGGPPDTQYF. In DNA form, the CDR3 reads TGTGCCAGCAGTTTGGAGGGACTAGCGGGAGGGCCGCCAGATACGCAGTATTTT.

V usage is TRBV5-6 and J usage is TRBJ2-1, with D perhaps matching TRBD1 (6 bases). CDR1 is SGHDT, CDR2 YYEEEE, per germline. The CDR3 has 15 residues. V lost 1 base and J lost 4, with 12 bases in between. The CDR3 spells CASSLLRGKYNEQFF. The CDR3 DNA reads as TGTGCCAGCAGCTTGCTTAGGGGGAAATACAATGAGCAGTTCTTC.

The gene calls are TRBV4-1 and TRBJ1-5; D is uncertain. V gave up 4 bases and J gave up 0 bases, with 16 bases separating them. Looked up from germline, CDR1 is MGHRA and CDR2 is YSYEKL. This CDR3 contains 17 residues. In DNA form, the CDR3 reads TGCGCCAGCAGCCCCCGCTCCCCCACCACTAGCAATCAGCCCCAGCATTTT. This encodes CASSPRSPTTSNQPQHF.

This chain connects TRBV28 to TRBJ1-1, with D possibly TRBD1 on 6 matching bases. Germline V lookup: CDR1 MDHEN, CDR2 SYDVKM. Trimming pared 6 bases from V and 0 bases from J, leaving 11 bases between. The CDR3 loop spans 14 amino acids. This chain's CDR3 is CASSPWTVNTEAFF. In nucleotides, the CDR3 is TGTGCCAGCAGCCCGTGGACAGTGAACACTGAAGCTTTCTTT.